This T cell receptor (beta chain) was recorded in a study of Ad26.COV2.S vaccination and SARS-CoV-2 variants. The length of the CDR3 is 13 residues. V shed 2 bases and J shed 5 bases, with 9 bases lying between them. Germline V gives CDR1 MNHNS, CDR2 SASEGT. The data were produced by immunoSEQ multiplex PCR, yet TCRdb's version contains in-frame clones alone and is incomplete. The profile shows a few hundred thousand clones, around 85% of them singletons. The treatment was: over 15 received Ad26.COV2.S at low or high dose, single or two shots; about five received placebo; per-sample allocation not given. The investigators took samples on day 63 after the first vaccine or placebo injection.

The sample was peripheral blood, taken in a trial of Ad26.COV2.S vaccine versus placebo. The V gene is TRBV6-1, the J gene TRBJ1-1; D gene unclear. The receptor was derived from a person aged 18-60 years who received the Ad26.COV2.S COVID-19 vaccine or a placebo. Here the CDR3 reads CASSELGGTEAFF. CDR3 DNA sequence: TGTGCCAGCAGTGAACTGGGAGGGACTGAAGCTTTCTTT.